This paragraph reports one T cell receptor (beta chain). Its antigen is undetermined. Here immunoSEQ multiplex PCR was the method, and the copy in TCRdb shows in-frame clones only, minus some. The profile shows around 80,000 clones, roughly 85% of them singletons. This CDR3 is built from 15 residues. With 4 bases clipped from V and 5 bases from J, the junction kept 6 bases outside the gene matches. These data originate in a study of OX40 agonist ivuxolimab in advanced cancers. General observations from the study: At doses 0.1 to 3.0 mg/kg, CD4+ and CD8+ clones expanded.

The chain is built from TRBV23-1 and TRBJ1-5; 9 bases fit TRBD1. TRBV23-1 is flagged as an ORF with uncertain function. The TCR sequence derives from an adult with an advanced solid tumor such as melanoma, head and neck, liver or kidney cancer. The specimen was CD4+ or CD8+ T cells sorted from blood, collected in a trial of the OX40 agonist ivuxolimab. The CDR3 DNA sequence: TGCGCCAGCAGTCTCCGGGACAGGGACTATCAGCCCCAGCATTTT. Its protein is CASSLRDRDYQPQHF.